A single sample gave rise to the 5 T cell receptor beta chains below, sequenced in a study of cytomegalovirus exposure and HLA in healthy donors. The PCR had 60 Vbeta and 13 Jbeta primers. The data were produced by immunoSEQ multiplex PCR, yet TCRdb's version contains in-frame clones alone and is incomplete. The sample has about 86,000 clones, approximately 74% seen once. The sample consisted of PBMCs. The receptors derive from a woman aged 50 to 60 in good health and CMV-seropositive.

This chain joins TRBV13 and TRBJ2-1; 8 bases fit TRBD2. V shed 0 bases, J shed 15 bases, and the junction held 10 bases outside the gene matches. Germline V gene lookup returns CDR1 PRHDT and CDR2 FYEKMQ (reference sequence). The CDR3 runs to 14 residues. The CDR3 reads CASSLGLAVPRVFF. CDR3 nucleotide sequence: TGTGCCAGCAGCTTAGGACTAGCGGTCCCGCGGGTGTTCTTC.

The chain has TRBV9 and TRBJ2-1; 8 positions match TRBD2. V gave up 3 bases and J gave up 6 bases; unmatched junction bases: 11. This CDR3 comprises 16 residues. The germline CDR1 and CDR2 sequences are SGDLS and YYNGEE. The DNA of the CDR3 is TGTGCCAGCAGCGCTTCTTCGGGACTAGGCGCCAATGAGCAGTTCTTC. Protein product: CASSASSGLGANEQFF.

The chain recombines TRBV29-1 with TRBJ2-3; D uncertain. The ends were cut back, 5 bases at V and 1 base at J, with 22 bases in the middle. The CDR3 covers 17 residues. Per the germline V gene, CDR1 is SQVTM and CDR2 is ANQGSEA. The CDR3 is CSVPLAVRQRGTDTQYF. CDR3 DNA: TGCAGCGTTCCCCTCGCTGTTCGACAACGAGGCACAGATACGCAGTATTTT.

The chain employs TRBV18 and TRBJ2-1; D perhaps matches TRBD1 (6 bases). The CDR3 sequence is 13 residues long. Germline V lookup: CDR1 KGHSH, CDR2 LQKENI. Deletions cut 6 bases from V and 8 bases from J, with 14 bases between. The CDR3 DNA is TGTGCCAGCTCTTCGAACGCAGGGGATGAGCAGTTCTTC. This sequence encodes CASSSNAGDEQFF.

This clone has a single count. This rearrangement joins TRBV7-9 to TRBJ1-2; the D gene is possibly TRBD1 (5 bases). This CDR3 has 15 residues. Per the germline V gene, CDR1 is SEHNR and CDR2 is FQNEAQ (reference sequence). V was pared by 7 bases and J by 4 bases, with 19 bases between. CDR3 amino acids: CASTYRRGPSYGYTF. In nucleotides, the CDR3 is TGTGCCAGCACCTACAGGCGGGGACCATCCTATGGCTACACCTTC.